Presented here are 24 T cell receptor beta chains from one specimen sequenced in a study of blood T cell repertoires in COVID-19. The method was immunoSEQ multiplex PCR; TCRdb's version includes in-frame clones alone and lacks a portion of them. The sample has about 58,000 clones, 90% seen once; the top ten hold 10% to 15%. The sample taken for sequencing was peripheral blood. The receptors here all came from a man aged 55 to 70 with active COVID-19.

This chain joins TRBV4-3 and TRBJ2-4; D is possibly TRBD2 (6 bases). Germline V gene lookup returns CDR1 LGHNA and CDR2 YSLEER. This CDR3 is built from 12 residues. The V and J ends lost 4 bases and 6 bases respectively, with 7 bases between them. The CDR3 protein is CASSPGVNIQYF. The CDR3 DNA reads TGCGCCAGCAGCCCGGGAGTAAACATTCAGTACTTC.

The chain employs TRBV2 and TRBJ2-5, with D possibly matching TRBD2 (5 bases). Trimming cost V 8 bases and J 0 bases, with 10 bases left between them. CDR1 and CDR2 from the germline V gene are SNHLY and FYNNEI. The CDR3 totals 13 residues. DNA of the CDR3: TGTGCCAGCCGGTCAGCGGACCAAGAGACCCAGTACTTC. Protein: CASRSADQETQYF.

This clone was counted between two and nine times. The chain is built from TRBV5-4 and TRBJ2-7; the D gene is possibly TRBD1 (6 bases). Germline-derived CDR1 and CDR2 are SGHNT and YYREEE (reference sequence). Deletions cut 3 bases from V and 3 bases from J, with 16 bases between. This CDR3 contains 15 residues. The CDR3 nucleotides are TGTGCCAGCAGCTCTGGGACACCATATTACTACGAGCAGTACTTC. This gives the protein CASSSGTPYYYEQYF.

The chain carries TRBV25-1 and TRBJ1-2, with 7 bases identical to TRBD1. CDR3 size: 15 residues. J gave up 0 bases and V 5 bases, and 6 bases lay outside the gene matches. Germline V gene sequence: CDR1 MGHDK, CDR2 SYGVNS. The CDR3 loop reads CASSTRQGANYGYTF. The CDR3 nucleotides are TGTGCCAGCAGTACAAGACAGGGAGCTAACTATGGCTACACCTTC.

This sequence joins TRBV25-1 and TRBJ1-4; 10 bases line up with TRBD1. The CDR3 sequence is 15 residues long. Per the germline V gene, CDR1 is MGHDK and CDR2 is SYGVNS. The ends lost 5 bases at V and 6 bases at J; junction bases unmatched: 6. The CDR3 here is CASSPTGGGDEKLFF. The DNA of the CDR3 is TGTGCCAGCAGTCCGACAGGGGGCGGAGATGAAAAACTGTTTTTT.

The rearrangement joins TRBV6-5 to TRBJ1-5; unclear D gene. The V end lost 2 bases, the J end lost 13 bases, and 15 bases lay between the germline ends. CDR1 and CDR2 (germline): MNHEY, SVGAGI. This CDR3 contains 13 residues. The CDR3 sequence is CASSYDPHYVQHF. In nucleotides, the CDR3 is TGTGCCAGCAGTTACGACCCCCACTATGTTCAGCATTTT.

The rearrangement joins TRBV6-4 to TRBJ1-1, with D uncertain. This CDR3 has 14 residues. The V end was cut by 4 bases, the J end by 1 base, with 10 bases between. In germline, CDR1 is MRHNA, CDR2 SNTAGT. For the CDR3, the DNA is TGTGCCAGCAGTGCTAATCCAGGGAACACTGAAGCTTTCTTT. Amino acids: CASSANPGNTEAFF.

This rearrangement joins TRBV7-9 to TRBJ2-1, with TRBD2 identical over 12 bases. The V and J ends lost 4 bases and 4 bases, in that order; junction bases with no gene match: 8. Per germline, CDR1 SEHNR and CDR2 FQNEAQ (reference sequence). This CDR3 spans 17 amino acids. This CDR3 is CASSSGLAGSVYNEQFF. The CDR3 nucleotides are TGTGCCAGCAGCTCTGGACTAGCGGGGTCAGTTTACAATGAGCAGTTCTTC.

The J gene is TRBJ1-1, the V gene TRBV29-1, with 10 bases identical to TRBD1. There are 13 residues in the CDR3. Germline loops: CDR1 SQVTM, CDR2 ANQGSEA. The ends lost 6 bases at V and 5 bases at J; junction bases unmatched: 6. In DNA, the CDR3 is TGCAGCGTAGCGACAGGGGGCAAGACTGAAGCTTTCTTT. This codes for CSVATGGKTEAFF.

The J gene is TRBJ1-1, the V gene TRBV5-6; unclear D gene. This CDR3 has 13 amino acids. Per the germline V gene, CDR1 is SGHDT and CDR2 is YYEEEE. Deletions cut 2 bases from V and 0 bases from J, with 5 bases between. CDR3 amino acids: CASSLTLNTEAFF. The CDR3 DNA reads TGTGCCAGCAGCTTAACACTGAACACTGAAGCTTTCTTT.

This chain joins TRBV4-3 and TRBJ1-1; D unresolved. Trimming took 2 bases from V and 2 from J, leaving 15 bases between them. Germline lookup yields CDR1 LGHNA and CDR2 YSLEER. The CDR3 extends over 16 amino acids. The CDR3 loop reads CASSQQSGNFNTEAFF. CDR3 sequence (DNA): TGCGCCAGCAGCCAACAGTCGGGAAATTTTAACACTGAAGCTTTCTTT.

CDR3 region: CASTLNRGLNTEAFF. The CDR3 region has the DNA TGCGCCAGCACTCTAAACAGGGGGCTAAACACTGAAGCTTTCTTT. This chain links TRBV4-1 with TRBJ1-1; TRBD1 matches at 9 bases. This CDR3 has 15 residues. The germline gives CDR1 MGHRA, CDR2 YSYEKL. Losses at the gene ends were 7 bases for V and 2 bases for J; bases not matched to a gene: 8.

This chain uses TRBV11-2 with TRBJ2-7, with 8 bases fitting TRBD1. V lost 5 bases, J lost 2 bases, and 5 bases stayed unmatched. Germline lookup yields CDR1 SGHAT and CDR2 FQNNGV. This CDR3 comprises 14 residues. The CDR3 DNA is TGTGCCAGCAGCCACGGGACAGGCGCCTACGAGCAGTACTTC. Translating it yields CASSHGTGAYEQYF.

This clone has a handful of counts. The CDR3 DNA is TGTGCCAGCAGTAAGGGGCCGTCCCTCCACTTT. This sequence encodes CASSKGPSLHF. The J gene is TRBJ1-6, the V gene TRBV28, with D perhaps matching TRBD1 (5 bases). The V end was cut by 5 bases, the J end by 14 bases, with 10 bases between. The length of the CDR3 is 11 residues. Germline values: CDR1 MDHEN, CDR2 SYDVKM.

The CDR3 is CASSIDQQQDIYNSPLHF. In nucleotides, the CDR3 is TGTGCCAGTAGTATAGATCAGCAGCAGGACATCTATAATTCACCCCTCCACTTT. This sequence joins TRBV19 and TRBJ1-6; D is perhaps TRBD1 (5 bases). V gave up 0 bases and J gave up 3 bases, with 15 bases separating them. The germline V gene encodes CDR1 LNHDA and CDR2 SQIVND (reference sequence). The CDR3 loop spans 18 amino acids.

The chain links TRBV4-3 to TRBJ1-1; 7 bases fit TRBD1. The junction had 4 bases not matched to a gene; V was cut back by 4 bases and J by 2 bases. Germline V CDR1 and CDR2: LGHNA, YSLEER. The CDR3 length is 14 residues. The CDR3 protein is CASSRAGGNTEAFF. The CDR3 DNA is TGCGCCAGCAGCCGGGCAGGGGGAAACACTGAAGCTTTCTTT.

This chain connects TRBV18 to TRBJ2-4; TRBD1 agrees at 10 bases. V lost 5 bases and J lost 1; bases outside the gene matches: 14. The CDR3 is made up of 19 amino acids. Germline loops: CDR1 KGHSH, CDR2 LQKENI. CDR3 DNA sequence: TGTGCCAGCTCAGTGAATTCCGGGACAGGGGTCTCGGCCAAAAACATTCAGTACTTC. It yields the protein CASSVNSGTGVSAKNIQYF.

The chain combines TRBV12-1 with TRBJ2-5; the D call of TRBD2 is as the table states it, not checked on the DNA. TRBV12-1 is given as a pseudogene. CDR3 length equals 10 residues. The DNA for the CDR3 is TGTGCCAGCAGCCGACGGACTTCCAACTTC. Translating gives CASSRRTSNF.

This chain's CDR3 is CASGLVRGGPPSYNEQFF. The DNA of the CDR3 is TGTGCTAGTGGTTTGGTACGAGGGGGACCGCCCTCCTACAATGAGCAGTTCTTC. This chain connects TRBV12-5 to TRBJ2-1; D may be TRBD1 (6 bases). Trimming left V 0 bases short and J 0 bases short, with 15 bases between. Germline V CDR1 and CDR2: LGHNT, FRNRAP. The CDR3 consists of 18 residues.

The rearrangement uses TRBV4-2 and TRBJ1-2; 7 positions match TRBD1. Germline CDR1 is LGHNA and CDR2 is YNFKEQ. The junction had 8 bases not matched to a gene; V was cut back by 0 bases and J by 4 bases. The CDR3 totals 16 residues. The CDR3 protein is CASSQDGQAGSYGYTF. In nucleotides, the CDR3 is TGTGCCAGCAGCCAAGATGGACAGGCCGGTAGCTATGGCTACACCTTC.

V gene TRBV29-1 combines with J gene TRBJ2-1, with 7 bases aligning to TRBD2. The CDR3 covers 11 residues. The junction had 3 bases not matched to a gene; V was cut back by 8 bases and J by 5 bases. Germline V CDR1 and CDR2: SQVTM, ANQGSEA. The CDR3 bases are TGCAGCTGGGAGGGTAACAATGAGCAGTTCTTC. Its translation is CSWEGNNEQFF.

This chain links TRBV7-8 with TRBJ2-7; no clear D. V dropped 2 bases and J dropped 0 bases, with 8 bases sitting between them. This CDR3 region has 14 residues. Germline CDR1 is SGHVS and CDR2 is FQNEAQ. The CDR3 sequence is CASSLPASSYEQYF. CDR3 DNA sequence: TGTGCCAGCAGCTTACCTGCCAGCTCCTACGAGCAGTACTTC.

The gene calls are TRBV10-2 and TRBJ1-2; D is perhaps TRBD1 (5 bases). V lost 9 bases to trimming and J lost 4 bases, with 15 bases between them. The germline gives CDR1 WSHSY, CDR2 SAAADI. This CDR3 has 13 residues. The CDR3 DNA reads as TGCGCCAGGGCGTCAGGGTTTGCCTATGGCTACACCTTC. As protein: CARASGFAYGYTF.

This clone has only a few counts. The rearrangement links TRBV28 to TRBJ2-1, with D possibly matching TRBD2 (5 bases). The germline V gene has CDR1 MDHEN and CDR2 SYDVKM. This CDR3 is 17 amino acids long. Trimming took off 3 bases at V and 0 bases at J, with 15 bases between the two ends. CDR3 loop: CASSFRGWATSYNEQFF. In DNA, the CDR3 is TGTGCCAGCAGTTTCCGGGGTTGGGCGACCTCCTACAATGAGCAGTTCTTC.